This T cell receptor beta chain is from a study of cytomegalovirus exposure and HLA in healthy donors. Whole-study results and caveats: Immune exposure information available was restricted to CMV serostatus. Judged likely to be a sequencing artifact was a cluster of highly shared sequence variants. Accurate prediction of most subjects' HLA-A and HLA-B alleles from TCR beta sequences was reported.

PCR employed 60 Vbeta and 13 Jbeta primers. Libraries were prepared by immunoSEQ multiplex PCR; TCRdb keeps only in-frame clonotypes and omits some of them. This sample yields over 150,000 clones, of which roughly 76% are seen a single time; roughly 13% belongs to the top ten. To note about this clone: Its antigen is as yet unknown.

Input material: PBMCs. This receptor was identified in a woman aged 45-59 years in good health and CMV-seronegative.

The CDR3 spells CASGAGGDEKLFF. The CDR3 DNA sequence: TGTGCCAGCGGAGCAGGGGGAGATGAAAAACTGTTTTTT. This chain connects TRBV28 to TRBJ1-4, with 7 bases identical to TRBD1. Germline CDR1 MDHEN, CDR2 SYDVKM. Trimming removed 8 bases from V and 6 bases from J; junction bases left unmatched: 6. The CDR3 covers 13 residues.